The clone carrying this TCR beta chain has just a few counts. Its matching antigen is unknown. The data were obtained in a study of cytotoxic CD8 clonotypes in ibrutinib-treated CLL. Researchers set a sequencing depth target of 1 in 200,000 to 1 in 1 million T cells. Method: immunoSEQ multiplex PCR; TCRdb's copy keeps in-frame clones and lacks some. The sample includes 50,000 or so clones, around 60% of them seen just once. Extraction of around 2 micrograms of genomic DNA from cryopreserved PBMCs supplied material for TCR beta libraries. Study observations and caveats: Clonotypes that were public were uncommon, and they contracted or stayed stable on treatment.

This clonotype originated in a human donor with chronic lymphocytic leukemia. Material: PBMCs, obtained after 24 months of ibrutinib treatment.

Here the CDR3 DNA reads TGTGCCAGCAGCTTTATGGCTAGCGGGCCTCAAGAGACCCAGTACTTC. It codes for CASSFMASGPQETQYF. The V gene is TRBV11-1, the J gene TRBJ2-5; TRBD2 matches at 8 bases. The CDR3 covers 16 residues. The germline V gene encodes CDR1 SGHAT and CDR2 FQDESV (reference sequence). J was trimmed by 2 bases and V by 3 bases; bases with no gene match: 8.